This T cell receptor (beta chain) was obtained from a study of blood T cell repertoires in COVID-19 (dated by TCRdb to 2020 to 2021). Some background on the complete study: Samples from collaborators originated in the United States, Italy and Spain and spanned both the acute and convalescent phases of COVID-19. Deeply sampled blood TCRbeta repertoires from subjects exposed to, actively infected with, or recovered from COVID-19 were included in the dataset. The repertoires were released in a freely available public database intended as a resource for research on the immune response to SARS-CoV-2. HLA class I and class II types, where available, came from metadata supplied by the sample provider rather than from assay-based typing. A de-identified subject ID, COVID-19 status, age in years and sex were almost always included in the sample metadata. The samples were drawn from two sources: the first 160 participants of the ongoing ImmuneRACE study, and 1,200 or so subjects contributed by 6 global collaborators. The material from the prospective study consisted of cDNA or gDNA derived from T cells, B-cell-depleted T cells, or PBMCs. Overall study outcomes, separate from this receptor: How much clinical and demographic metadata was included differed by source and by participant, and the metadata was provided uncurated.

One collaborating source in Seattle enrolled patients while the patients were actively infected and followed the patients over time throughout the course of disease. Each collaborating institution followed its own protocols to collect whole blood in K2EDTA tubes. For TCRbeta analysis, collaborators shipped samples as frozen whole blood, isolated PBMCs, or DNA extracted from either of those sample types. Its CDR3 holds 12 amino acids, cysteine through phenylalanine. The kept DNA is CDR3 alone, 36 bases in frame from the first base. V is pruned by 3 bases and J by 12 bases, leaving 5 bases of the junction without a gene match. The germline V gene (reference sequence) provides CDR1 SEHNR and CDR2 FQNEAQ. This clone was counted once. Its antigen specificity is not known. Base qualities are missing; no much larger clone stands one base away. The immunoSEQ Assay, a bias-controlled multiplex PCR, was used to amplify TCRbeta CDR3 regions from genomic DNA. The original pipeline was this. Nucleated cell counts per sample were estimated from amplification of reference gene primers within the assay. To quantify the absolute abundance of each unique TCRbeta CDR3 rearrangement, sequence reads were collapsed and filtered. For each sample, productive Simpson clonality was calculated as the square root of Simpson's diversity index over productive rearrangements. The immuneACCESS repertoire file appears here via TCRdb, limited to in-frame rearrangements. These files lack a portion of the clones; in checked studies, under half of the deficit traces to unresolved V genes, and the cause of the others is not known. Clonal size and the V and J genes are those of that table, whereas D and trimming came from the DNA. The sample has some 50,000 clones on record, 87% of them singletons. The ten most abundant clones make up more than 2% of the sample.

The sequenced sample was peripheral blood. The V gene is TRBV7-9 and the J gene is TRBJ1-1; 9 of the junction bases match TRBD1. This TCR was recovered from an elderly woman with COVID-19, enrolled during active disease. The sequenced DNA: TGTGCCAGCAGCTTCGGACAGGGGCTGTCTTTCTTT. Its amino acids are CASSFGQGLSFF.